Listed below are T cell receptor beta chains from one sample, sequenced in a study of blood T cell repertoires in COVID-19. TCRdb's copy holds only in-frame clones and misses some; the assay was immunoSEQ multiplex PCR. The data show approximately 300,000 clones, more than 85% seen once. Sequences were obtained from PBMCs or T cells enriched from blood (not recorded which). The receptors here all came from a woman aged 25 to 39 who had recovered from COVID-19. Each CDR3 is given with its conserved first and last residue. The size field is filled for only some rows; it gives once, few, many or a size class.

J	size	V	CDR3
TRBJ1-2	NA	TRBV29-1	CSVWGQFGYTF
TRBJ1-1	NA	TRBV5-4	CASSWGGGAAEAFF
TRBJ1-1	NA	TRBV5-1	CASSLGGPGGGTEAFF
TRBJ2-5	NA	TRBV18	CASSPQTSGEYQETQYF
TRBJ1-5	NA	TRBV5-6	CASSWATNQPQHF
TRBJ1-2	NA	TRBV6-4	CASSEGTGNYGYTF
TRBJ1-4	NA	TRBV2	CASSVGRALNEKLFF
TRBJ1-1	NA	TRBV7-9	CASSFLVWTEAGTEAFF
TRBJ2-7	NA	TRBV7-2	CASSFPQAGLSYEQYF
TRBJ2-3	NA	TRBV10-3	CAISWASGETDTQYF
TRBJ1-3	NA	TRBV4-3	CASSQVRGAGNTIYF
TRBJ1-1	NA	TRBV12-3/TRBV12-4	CASSLGQSKAFF
TRBJ2-3	NA	TRBV30	CAWSDHLGAGNADTQYF
TRBJ1-2	NA	TRBV2	CASSIRDSPYGYTF
TRBJ1-1	NA	TRBV13	CASSTGDRVTEAFF
TRBJ2-5	NA	TRBV5-6	CASSLGYGVQETQYF
TRBJ1-2	NA	TRBV6-5	CASRDSYYGYTF
TRBJ1-4	NA	TRBV27	CASSFSGQGRGEKLFF
TRBJ1-5	NA	TRBV7-2	CASSLASYSNQPQHF
TRBJ2-1	NA	TRBV29-1	CSVFRDRGIIEQFF
TRBJ2-7	NA	TRBV7-9	CASSLPGTYEQYF
TRBJ2-5	NA	TRBV2	CASSGFLSQETQYF
TRBJ1-5	NA	TRBV15	CATRTSTGSPNQPQHF
TRBJ2-7	NA	TRBV27	CASSLGVGQGGSYEQYF
TRBJ1-1	once	TRBV27	CASSMSSGGGYTEAFF
TRBJ1-2	NA	TRBV5-4	CAIAMNGDASGGTF
TRBJ1-3	NA	TRBV5-8	CASTRVSPGNTIYF
TRBJ1-1	NA	TRBV7-8	CASSLWTGDPTLNTEAFF
TRBJ2-7	NA	TRBV18	CASSPAGGYEQYF
TRBJ1-3	NA	TRBV7-9	CASSTVSGNTIYF
TRBJ1-1	NA	TRBV6-1	CASSEAEIMNTEAFF
TRBJ2-2	once	TRBV29-1	CSVGIRENTGELFF
TRBJ1-2	NA	TRBV27	CASSSTGGNYGYTF
TRBJ2-7	NA	TRBV7-9	CASSISGGPYEQYF
TRBJ2-5	NA	TRBV4-3	CASSQDGSSGETQYF
TRBJ2-7	NA	TRBV2	CASTRDRGNEQYF
TRBJ1-1	NA	TRBV2	CASSSQGARLNTEAFF
TRBJ2-7	NA	TRBV5-1	CASSLQGAVHEQYF
TRBJ1-2	NA	TRBV5-1	CASSMDRHGYTF
TRBJ2-7	NA	TRBV7-2	CASSLGTGTYEQYF
TRBJ1-2	NA	TRBV28	CASRPGLTNGYTF
TRBJ1-1	NA	TRBV4-2	CASRTREGEVNTEAFF
TRBJ1-1	NA	TRBV13	CASSRTGKGNTEAFF
TRBJ1-1	NA	TRBV20-1	CSASQGQGIDTEAFF
TRBJ1-1	NA	TRBV4-3	CASSQDWLGREAFF
TRBJ1-2	NA	TRBV19	CASGGQGARGYTF
TRBJ1-1	NA	TRBV6-5	CASSSVRHSFPEAFF
TRBJ1-2	NA	TRBV5-1	CASSSRGGVSGYTF
TRBJ2-1	NA	TRBV4-2	CASSQVEAGGYNEQFF
TRBJ1-5	NA	TRBV12-3/TRBV12-4	CASSLRTTQPQHF
TRBJ2-4	NA	TRBV28	CASSLPGQGFKNIQYF
TRBJ2-6	NA	TRBV28	CASSTGSGANVLTF
TRBJ2-2	once	TRBV7-9	CASTFGRAPWLFF
TRBJ1-1	NA	TRBV6-2/TRBV6-3	CASSWMPSGRYTEAFF